This entry describes one T cell receptor beta chain. Its antigen remains unknown. Repertoires were generated with immunoSEQ multiplex PCR, while TCRdb's copy carries only in-frame clones and drops some. The sample includes 20,000 to 30,000 clones, 65% to 85% of them seen just once. This sample stems from a study of radiation and T cells in renal cell carcinoma. Losses at the gene ends were 6 bases for V and 8 bases for J; bases not matched to a gene: 10. Germline-derived CDR1 and CDR2 are WSHSY and SAAADI. The CDR3 is 16 amino acids. Study-wide findings and caveats: Without pretreatment biopsies, baseline tumor clonotype presence was undetermined.

The time point is: blood 2 weeks post-SBRT. The treatment here: 15 Gy SBRT to primary tumor, nephrectomy 4 weeks later. This renal cell carcinoma was of the clear cell type. The clonotype originates from a man aged 55 to 69 with renal cell carcinoma. V usage is TRBV10-2 and J usage is TRBJ2-1, with TRBD2 matching 13 bases. This specimen was blood, taken from a patient whose treatment included radiotherapy and nephrectomy. CDR3 sequence reads: CASSERRTSGSDEQFF. The CDR3, as DNA: TGCGCCAGCAGCGAACGGCGGACTAGCGGGAGCGATGAGCAGTTCTTC.